These 10 T cell receptor beta chains share one sample of origin, sequenced in a study of cytomegalovirus exposure and HLA in healthy donors. Measured with immunoSEQ multiplex PCR; TCRdb has only the in-frame clones, and not every one. The data show about 170,000 clones, roughly 90% seen once. Sequenced: PBMCs. The origin of the receptors is a man younger than 35 in good health and CMV-seropositive.

The V call is TRBV28, the J call TRBJ2-4; no clear D gene. Germline values: CDR1 MDHEN, CDR2 SYDVKM. Between the trimmed V and J ends, which lost 5 bases and 0 bases, there was a span of 8 bases. CDR3 size: 14 residues. The CDR3, as DNA: TGTGCCAGCAGTCTAGAATTAGCCAAAAACATTCAGTACTTC. Its translation: CASSLELAKNIQYF. The full variable domain, in which reference TRBV28 and TRBJ2-4 provide the parts outside the CDR3, is DVKVTQSSRYLVKRTGEKVFLECVQDMDHENMFWYRQDPGLGLRLIYFSYDVKMKEKGDIPEGYSVSREKKERFSLILESASTNQTSMYLCASSLELAKNIQYFGAGTRLSVL.

The chain recombines TRBV27 with TRBJ2-2; tentatively, D is TRBD1 (6 bases). Trimming pared 5 bases from V and 3 bases from J, leaving 10 bases between. Per germline, CDR1 MNHEY and CDR2 SMNVEV (reference sequence). CDR3 length equals 14 residues. The CDR3 coding sequence is TGTGCCAGCAGTAGATGGACAGACACCGGGGAGCTGTTTTTT. It specifies CASSRWTDTGELFF.

V usage is TRBV30 and J usage is TRBJ2-7, with 16 positions matching TRBD2. There are 16 residues in the CDR3. Germline V gives CDR1 GTSNPN, CDR2 SVGIG (reference sequence). The V and J ends lost 1 base and 2 bases, in that order; junction bases with no gene match: 2. Here the CDR3 DNA reads TGTGCCTGGAGTGGGGGACTAGCGGGAGGGCCCTACGAGCAGTACTTC. As protein: CAWSGGLAGGPYEQYF.

The chain is built from TRBV7-9 and TRBJ1-1, with D tentatively TRBD1 (6 bases). This CDR3 has 14 amino acids. Trimming took 1 base from V and 4 from J, leaving 10 bases between them. The germline CDR1 and CDR2 sequences are SEHNR and FQNEAQ (reference sequence). CDR3 sequence reads: CASSLEQGPTEAFF. The CDR3, as DNA: TGTGCCAGCAGCTTAGAACAGGGTCCCACTGAAGCTTTCTTT.

The CDR3 region has the DNA TGTGCCAGCAGTACCGGACAGGGGGCATATGGCTACACCTTC. Translated: CASSTGQGAYGYTF. V is TRBV28 and J is TRBJ1-2; 11 bases agree with TRBD1. V gave up 5 bases and J gave up 5 bases; unmatched junction bases: 4. From germline, CDR1 is MDHEN and CDR2 SYDVKM. The CDR3 runs to 14 residues.

The chain uses TRBV2 and TRBJ2-2, with 10 bases that match TRBD1. The CDR3 runs 15 residues. V lost 6 bases and J lost 3; bases outside the gene matches: 4. CDR1 and CDR2 from the germline V gene are SNHLY and FYNNEI. The chain's CDR3 is CASSQDRGDTGELFF. CDR3 DNA: TGTGCCAGCAGCCAGGACAGGGGGGACACCGGGGAGCTGTTTTTT.

This clone was seen a few times. V usage is TRBV28 and J usage is TRBJ2-7; D possibly corresponds to TRBD1 (6 bases). Per germline, CDR1 MDHEN and CDR2 SYDVKM. This CDR3 has 14 residues. Trimming pared 8 bases from V and 0 bases from J, leaving 14 bases between. The chain's CDR3 is CASRGQRVSYEQYF. DNA for the CDR3: TGTGCCAGCCGTGGACAGAGGGTCTCCTACGAGCAGTACTTC.

The chain uses TRBV6-6 and TRBJ2-1; 11 nucleotides agree with TRBD2. In germline, CDR1 is MNHNY, CDR2 SVGAGI (reference sequence). The CDR3 consists of 15 residues. Germline trimming cut 2 bases from V and 5 bases from J; bases unmatched to any gene: 2. The CDR3 region has the DNA TGTGCCAGCAGTTACGGGACTAGCGGAAACAATGAGCAGTTCTTC. Amino acids: CASSYGTSGNNEQFF.

The chain has TRBV30 and TRBJ1-4; D may be TRBD1 (6 bases). Trimming took off 3 bases at V and 0 bases at J, with 17 bases between the two ends. This CDR3 comprises 17 residues. Germline CDR1 GTSNPN, CDR2 SVGIG (reference sequence). The CDR3 bases are TGTGCCTGGAGGGGAGGGACAAAAGTTGCAACTAATGAAAAACTGTTTTTT. As protein: CAWRGGTKVATNEKLFF.

The rearrangement joins TRBV6-1 to TRBJ1-1; 8 nucleotides match TRBD1. This CDR3 comprises 16 residues. Germline V CDR1 and CDR2: MNHNS, SASEGT. After removal of 2 bases from V and 0 bases from J, the junction contained 5 bases not matched to a gene. The CDR3 bases are TGTGCCAGCAGTGAATACGGACAGGGAATGAACACTGAAGCTTTCTTT. Its translation is CASSEYGQGMNTEAFF.